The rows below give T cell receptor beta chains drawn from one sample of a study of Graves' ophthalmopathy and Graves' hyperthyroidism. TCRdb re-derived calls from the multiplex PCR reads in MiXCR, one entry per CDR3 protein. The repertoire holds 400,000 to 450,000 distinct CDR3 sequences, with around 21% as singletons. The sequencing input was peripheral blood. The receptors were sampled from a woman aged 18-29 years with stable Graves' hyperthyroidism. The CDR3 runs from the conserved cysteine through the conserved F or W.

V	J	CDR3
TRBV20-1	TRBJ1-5	CSASTGDQPQHF
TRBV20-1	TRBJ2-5	CSAPPLTSQETQYF
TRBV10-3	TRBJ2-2	CAIGGQGGDTGELFF
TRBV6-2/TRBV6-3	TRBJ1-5	CASSYRRLINQPQHF
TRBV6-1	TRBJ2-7	CASSENSPYEQYF
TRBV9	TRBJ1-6	CASSVEHSSYNSPLHF
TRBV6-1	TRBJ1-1	CASSASLFTEAFF
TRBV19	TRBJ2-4	CASSSGSSAKNIQYF
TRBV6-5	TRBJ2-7	CASSYSARGAYEQYF
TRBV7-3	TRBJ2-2	CASSLEYSAGELFF
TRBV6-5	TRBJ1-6	CASSRSIWTGSGSPLHF
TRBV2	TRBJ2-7	CASSKGQSSYEQYF
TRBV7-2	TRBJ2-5	CASTFLGGETQYF
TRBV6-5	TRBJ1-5	CASSYFTGGNQPQHF
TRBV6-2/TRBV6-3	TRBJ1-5	CASNLLDSNQPQHF
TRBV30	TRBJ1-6	CARRDRGTYNSPLHF
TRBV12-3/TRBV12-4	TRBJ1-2	CASRTDRGLFGYTF
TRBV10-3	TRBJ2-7	CAISEGGTSGSYEQYF
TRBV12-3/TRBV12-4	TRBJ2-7	CASSLEGAHEQYF
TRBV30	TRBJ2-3	CASSPVLDTQYF
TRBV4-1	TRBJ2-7	CASSQVDGSYEQYF
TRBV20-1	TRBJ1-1	CSARGQYTEAFF
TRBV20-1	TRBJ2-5	CSASGGGPQETQYF
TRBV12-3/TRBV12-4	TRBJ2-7	CASSFHRVSYEQYF
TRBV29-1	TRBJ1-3	CSVESGLGTIYF
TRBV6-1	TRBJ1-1	CASIRRGPNTEAFF
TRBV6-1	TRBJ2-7	CASAGTGAYEQYF
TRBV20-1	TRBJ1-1	CSASAVMNTEAFF
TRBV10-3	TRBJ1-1	CAILRAGGTEAFF
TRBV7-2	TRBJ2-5	CASSSNIPSSSIF
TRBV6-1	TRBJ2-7	CASRETDAYEQYF
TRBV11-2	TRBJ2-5	CASSLGGLAGTETQYF
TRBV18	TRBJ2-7	CASSRGVSSYEQYF
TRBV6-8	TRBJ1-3	CASSYSTGTDDSGNTIYF
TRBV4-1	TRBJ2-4	CASSQVIRLAKNIQYF
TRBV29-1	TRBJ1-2	CSVSTVRGYGYTF
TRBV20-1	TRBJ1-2	CSAREMSNYGYTF
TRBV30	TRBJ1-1	CALDRGNTEAFF
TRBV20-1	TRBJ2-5	CSASIPGLGRETQYF
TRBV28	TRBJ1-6	CASSLGRNSPLHF
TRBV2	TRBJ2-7	CASGPGGTYEQYF
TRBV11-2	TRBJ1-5	CASSLRQNQPQHF
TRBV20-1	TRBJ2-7	CSARDLQGWDEQYF
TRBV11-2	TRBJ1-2	CASNLVPRDGYTF
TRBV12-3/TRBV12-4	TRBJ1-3	CASSLFSRNTIYF
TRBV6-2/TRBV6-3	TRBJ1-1	CASSSGTQMNTEAFF
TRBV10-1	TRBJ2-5	CASSPFEGPETQYF